This T cell receptor (beta chain) is from a study of beta chain features in type 1 diabetes. General study points: For Type 1 diabetes patients, all four CD4+ subsets carried TCRB CDR3s that were moderately but significantly shorter.

V lost 9 bases to trimming and J lost 0 bases, with 12 bases between them. The germline V gene has CDR1 MDHEN and CDR2 SYDVKM. CDR3 size: 14 residues. Expressed TCRB transcripts got sequenced, as all isolated RNA was reverse transcribed. There were approximately 3.5 million reads on average in the naive, central memory and regulatory T cell samples. Method: immunoSEQ multiplex PCR; TCRdb's copy keeps in-frame clones and lacks some. This repertoire shows hundreds of thousands of clones, roughly a sixth found once; its top ten account for more than 0.08%. Once sorted, every population was more than 98% pure. As to this clone: Antigen: not known.

The TCR comes from a man aged 18 to 29 in good health. V is TRBV28 and J is TRBJ1-5; D is unclear. Material: naive CD4+ T cells from blood. CDR3 sequence reads: CASLEGVSNQPQHF. CDR3 sequence (DNA): TGTGCCAGTCTAGAGGGAGTTAGCAATCAGCCCCAGCATTTT.